This entry lists 16 T cell receptor beta chains sequenced from one sample in a study of T cell repertoires in cytomegalovirus infection (dated by TCRdb to about 2019). Sequencing instrument: Illumina HiSeq 1500. TCRdb reworked the public reads: Q25 trimming with fastp, MiXCR clone assembly, productive beta chains retained. Each record represents a unique CDR3 protein, reported with the most common genes and DNA among its rows. In all, the sample holds over 300,000 distinct CDR3 sequences, and 17% of those were seen once. Around 11% of the sample goes to the ten largest clones. Sample: PBMCs. The origin of the receptors is a human donor in good health (CMV status not recorded). Some clones in this sample may be carry-over from other donors' samples.

DNA for the CDR3: TGCAGTGCTATACCCCCCTTCGGCGGGGGGGCCGAGACCGCAGATACGCAGTATTTT. Translating gives CSAIPPFGGGAETADTQYF. The chain carries TRBV20-1 and TRBJ2-3; 9 nucleotides match TRBD2. The CDR3 covers 19 residues. The junction had 21 bases not matched to a gene; V was cut back by 4 bases and J by 4 bases. CDR1 and CDR2 (germline): DFQATT, SNEGSKA (reference sequence).

The chain links TRBV27 to TRBJ2-5; the match to TRBD2 covers 9 bases. The CDR3 extends over 15 amino acids. Per the germline V gene, CDR1 is MNHEY and CDR2 is SMNVEV (reference sequence). The ends lost 1 base at V and 4 bases at J; junction bases unmatched: 4. The CDR3 loop is CASSLFAGGAETQYF. The CDR3 DNA reads TGTGCCAGCAGTTTATTCGCGGGGGGGGCAGAGACCCAGTACTTC.

This clonotype was found a few times. V usage is TRBV2 and J usage is TRBJ1-1, with D uncertain. V lost 7 bases and J lost 0, with 9 bases in between. The length of the CDR3 is 13 residues. Germline V CDR1 and CDR2: SNHLY, FYNNEI. The CDR3 here is CASIPEVNTEAFF. The CDR3 DNA is TGTGCCAGCATACCCGAGGTGAACACTGAAGCTTTCTTT.

This clonotype has more than one count but fewer than ten. The chain has TRBV2 and TRBJ2-2; D not resolved. Trimming removed 3 bases from V and 6 bases from J, with 11 bases in between. In germline, CDR1 is SNHLY, CDR2 FYNNEI. The CDR3 runs 14 residues. In nucleotides, the CDR3 is TGTGCCAGCAGTGAGCAAGGGTCCCCCGGGGAGCTGTTTTTT. This translates into CASSEQGSPGELFF.

The chain recombines TRBV4-1 with TRBJ1-1; no clear D. Germline lookup yields CDR1 MGHRA and CDR2 YSYEKL. The CDR3 has 16 amino acids. V lost 1 base, J lost 7 bases, and 19 bases lay in between. The CDR3: CASSQALETVGNEAFF. CDR3 bases: TGCGCCAGCAGCCAAGCCCTAGAAACAGTCGGGAATGAAGCTTTCTTT.

The V gene is TRBV29-1, the J gene TRBJ1-3; 8 bases are shared with TRBD1. The CDR3 consists of 16 residues. CDR1 and CDR2 from the germline V gene are SQVTM and ANQGSEA. The V and J ends lost 3 bases and 1 base, in that order; junction bases with no gene match: 8. The CDR3 nucleotides read TGCAGCGTTGATCTTCAGGGGGCTGAGTCTGGAAACACCATATATTTT. Encoded protein: CSVDLQGAESGNTIYF.

In this sample, this clonotype turned up many times. The chain uses TRBV4-2 and TRBJ1-4; the D is unclear. V was shortened by 1 base and J by 8 bases, with 20 bases between the two germline ends. The CDR3 is 17 residues long. Germline loops: CDR1 LGHNA, CDR2 YNFKEQ. CDR3 nucleotide sequence: TGTGCCAGCAGCCAAGGGGGATCCGAGACGGGGTCGGAAAAACTGTTTTTT. It is translated as CASSQGGSETGSEKLFF.

This sequence joins TRBV12-3 or TRBV12-4 and TRBJ2-3; 7 bases agree with TRBD2. V dropped 6 bases and J dropped 2; count of bases not matched to a gene: 14. There are 17 residues in the CDR3. The CDR3 protein is CASRPILGRGFTDTQYF. The DNA of the CDR3 is TGTGCCAGCAGGCCTATCTTAGGGCGGGGGTTCACAGATACGCAGTATTTT.

At least ten counts were recorded for this clonotype. The chain links TRBV19 to TRBJ2-5, with a possible D match to TRBD1 (5 bases). V gave up 3 bases and J gave up 3 bases, with 23 bases separating them. Germline assignment: CDR1 LNHDA and CDR2 SQIVND (reference sequence). This CDR3 is built from 18 residues. CDR3 sequence reads: CASSMGPQRMPIKETQYF. The CDR3 DNA reads as TGTGCCAGTAGTATGGGGCCTCAACGCATGCCGATCAAAGAGACCCAGTACTTC.

The V gene is TRBV25-1, the J gene TRBJ2-5; 11 bases line up with TRBD1. The CDR3 covers 15 residues. Germline CDR1 MGHDK, CDR2 SYGVNS. Trimming at V came to 8 bases and at J to 1 base, leaving 6 bases not matched to a gene. The CDR3 DNA sequence: TGTGCCAGCGGGGGGACAGGGGGTATCCAAGAGACCCAGTACTTC. Translating gives CASGGTGGIQETQYF.

This clonotype showed up just a few times. This chain links TRBV9 with TRBJ1-2; 7 bases line up with TRBD1. Germline-derived CDR1 and CDR2 are SGDLS and YYNGEE. V gave up 10 bases and J gave up 4 bases; unmatched junction bases: 10. This CDR3 contains 13 residues. The CDR3 nucleotides are TGTGCCTCCACGGGGACAGCCGTCTATGGCTACACCTTC. This gives the protein CASTGTAVYGYTF.

This clonotype was picked up many times. The chain uses TRBV7-9 and TRBJ1-5; unclear D gene. The CDR3 contains 15 residues. CDR1 and CDR2 from the germline V gene are SEHNR and FQNEAQ (reference sequence). Deletions cut 5 bases from V and 2 bases from J, with 13 bases between. The CDR3 bases are TGTGCCAGCAGCAGGACCGGAAGTGGCAATCAGCCCCAGCATTTT. This sequence encodes CASSRTGSGNQPQHF. Based on the CDR3 plus reference TRBV7-9 and TRBJ1-5, the full variable domain is DTGVSQNPRHKITKRGQNVTFRCDPISEHNRLYWYRQTLGQGPEFLTYFQNEAQLEKSRLLSDRFSAERPKGSFSTLEIQRTEQGDSAMYLCASSRTGSGNQPQHFGDGTRLSIL.

A few counts support this clonotype. The chain employs TRBV18 and TRBJ1-1; unclear D gene. Trimming left V 0 bases short and J 10 bases short, with 15 bases between. CDR3 length: 14 residues. The germline V gene encodes CDR1 KGHSH and CDR2 LQKENI. This CDR3 is CASSPPTEAGRAFF. The DNA for the CDR3 is TGTGCCAGCTCACCACCGACGGAGGCGGGTCGAGCTTTCTTT.

This clonotype has a count of ten or more. The V gene is TRBV7-2, the J gene TRBJ2-3; the match to TRBD2 covers 12 bases. Germline V CDR1 and CDR2: SGHTA, FQGNSA. The length of the CDR3 is 18 residues. V was pared by 8 bases and J by 1 base, with 13 bases of the junction left unmatched. CDR3 DNA: TGTGCCAGCTCCTCGAGAGCTAGCGGGGGGGCCGGCACAGATACGCAGTATTTT. Its translation: CASSSRASGGAGTDTQYF.

Ten or more counts support this clonotype. CDR3 in amino acids: CASSSGQWNTEAFF. CDR3 in DNA: TGTGCCAGCAGCTCAGGACAGTGGAACACTGAAGCTTTCTTT. The chain has TRBV7-2 and TRBJ1-1, with D possibly being TRBD1 (6 bases). The CDR3 is 14 residues long. Germline loops: CDR1 SGHTA, CDR2 FQGNSA. Trimming removed 4 bases from V and 1 base from J, with 10 bases in between.

The sample holds a few counts of this clonotype. The chain has TRBV27 and TRBJ2-3; D remains unclear. V was clipped by 3 bases and J by 0 bases, with 16 bases between them. Germline V gene data show CDR1 as MNHEY and CDR2 as SMNVEV (reference sequence). This CDR3 has 17 amino acids. CDR3 protein: CASSFQLYPTSTDTQYF. The DNA for the CDR3 is TGTGCCAGCAGTTTTCAACTTTACCCGACTAGCACAGATACGCAGTATTTT.